These 8 T cell receptor beta chains were sequenced from one sample in a study of cytotoxic CD8 clonotypes in ibrutinib-treated CLL (dated by TCRdb to the early 2020s). The library relied on the immunoSEQ multiplex PCR assay. Held by TCRdb, this immuneACCESS table contains in-frame sequences only and omits some clones. Under half of the omission traces to an unresolved V gene where checked; the cause of the rest is unknown. For this sample there are around 310,000 clones; more than 65% appear just once. Together, the top ten hold approximately 7% of the sample. The input for sequencing was PBMCs, taken before ibrutinib treatment. The source is a human donor with chronic lymphocytic leukemia.

This clone was seen a single time. The chain links TRBV4-3 to TRBJ2-1; 10 bases agree with TRBD2. CDR1 and CDR2 from the germline V gene are LGHNA and YSLEER. V lost 1 base, J lost 4 bases, and 7 bases stayed unmatched. The CDR3 contains 17 residues. This CDR3 is CASSQAASGRAYNEQFF. The CDR3 DNA reads as TGCGCCAGCAGCCAAGCTGCGAGCGGGAGGGCTTACAATGAGCAGTTCTTC.

This chain links TRBV27 with TRBJ2-3; 15 bases fit TRBD2. CDR1 is MNHEY and CDR2 is SMNVEV in the germline V gene (reference sequence). J lost 6 bases, V lost 4 bases, and 11 bases had no gene match. This CDR3 is 18 amino acids long. The CDR3 sequence: CASSSPRTSGRAWDTQYF. The CDR3 DNA follows: TGTGCCAGCAGTTCGCCGAGGACTAGCGGGAGGGCCTGGGATACGCAGTATTTT.

J is TRBJ1-2 and V is TRBV4-2, with D tentatively TRBD1 (6 bases). The CDR3 runs 13 residues. Germline-derived CDR1 and CDR2 are LGHNA and YNFKEQ. The germline V and J ends were trimmed by 4 bases and 4 bases, with 10 bases remaining between them. The CDR3 coding sequence is TGTGCCAGCAGCCTGGACAGACTCTATGGCTACACCTTC. It encodes CASSLDRLYGYTF.

The chain is built from TRBV7-6 and TRBJ2-1, with D uncertain. Between the trimmed V and J ends, which lost 5 bases and 9 bases, there was a span of 20 bases. This CDR3 has 15 amino acids. The germline V gene has CDR1 SGHVS and CDR2 FNYEAQ. This chain's CDR3 is CASSPRPSQAFEQFF. CDR3 bases: TGTGCCAGCAGCCCACGGCCGTCCCAAGCGTTTGAGCAGTTCTTC.

The chain recombines TRBV4-3 with TRBJ2-3; D is perhaps TRBD2 (5 bases). This CDR3 region has 16 residues. Germline V gene lookup returns CDR1 LGHNA and CDR2 YSLEER. V shed 1 base and J shed 2 bases, with 13 bases lying between them. CDR3: CASSQGSAVTTDTQYF. Here the CDR3 DNA reads TGCGCCAGCAGCCAAGGGTCAGCGGTAACCACAGATACGCAGTATTTT.

This clone was counted only a few times. At one end, the junction sequence differs from germline, possibly due to a read error. V is TRBV7-7 and J is TRBJ2-3; no definite D call. The CDR3 is made up of 13 amino acids. Germline CDR1 is SSHAT and CDR2 is FNYEAQ (reference sequence). CDR3 protein: CASSSRAADTQYF. DNA of the CDR3: TGTGCTAGCAGCTCCAGAGCCGCAGATACGCAGTATTTT.

This clone was counted between two and nine times. J is TRBJ2-1 and V is TRBV19, with TRBD2 as a possible D gene (6 bases). The V gene lost 1 base and the J gene lost 4 bases, with 11 bases spanning the gap. From germline, CDR1 is LNHDA and CDR2 SQIVND (reference sequence). There are 15 residues in the CDR3. The CDR3 loop is CASSIVGGIYNEQFF. The DNA for the CDR3 is TGTGCCAGTAGTATAGTGGGGGGAATTTACAATGAGCAGTTCTTC.

This clone was seen more than once but under ten times. Written as DNA, the CDR3 is TGTGCCAGCAGCCACCTCGACTCGGGACTAGCGGGAAATGAGCAGTTCTTC. It yields the protein CASSHLDSGLAGNEQFF. This chain links TRBV14 with TRBJ2-1; 13 nucleotides align to TRBD2. The CDR3 contains 17 residues. V shed 3 bases and J 7 bases; nucleotides not matched to a gene: 9. Germline CDR1 is SGHDN and CDR2 is FVKESK. Drawing the rest from reference TRBV14 and TRBJ2-1, the complete variable domain is EAGVTQFPSHSVIEKGQTVTLRCDPISGHDNLYWYRRVMGKEIKFLLHFVKESKQDESGMPNNRFLAERTGGTYSTLKVQPAELEDSGVYFCASSHLDSGLAGNEQFFGPGTRLTVL.